These T cell receptor beta chains were read from a single sample in a study of early T cells in non-severe SARS-CoV-2 infection. Each CDR3 protein is one row after TCRdb ran MiXCR on the 5' RACE reads. Here the sample spans fewer than 100,000 distinct CDR3 sequences, about 12% being singletons. Sequenced material: whole blood. The receptors shown here come from an adult who was a healthcare worker with PCR-confirmed SARS-CoV-2 infection or an uninfected control (not recorded which). CDR3s include the opening cysteine and the closing phenylalanine or tryptophan. Each record gives: CDR3 DNA, CDR3 protein, clone size, D gene, V gene, J gene. The D gene is left open where the match is weak. Expanded clones are given a class, and other clones once, few, many or no size at all.

TGTGCCAGCAGACCCAGCGGGGAGAGTCCTACGCAGTATTTT	CASRPSGESPTQYF	NA	TRBD2	TRBV6-6	TRBJ2-3
TGTGCCAGCAGTTCCCGGGACATCACTGAAGCTTTCTTT	CASSSRDITEAFF	few	NA	TRBV5-4	TRBJ1-1
TGTGCTAGTGGTCGGGAGTCACAAGAGACCCAGTACTTC	CASGRESQETQYF	many	NA	TRBV12-5	TRBJ2-5
TGCAGTGTCAGGCGGGGCAACAACAGAGGCTCCGAGCAGTACTTC	CSVRRGNNRGSEQYF	NA	NA	TRBV20-1	TRBJ2-7
TGTGCCAGCTGCTTGCTCTACAATGAGCAGTTCTTC	CASCLLYNEQFF	NA	NA	TRBV28	TRBJ2-1
TGTGCCAGCAGCTCCGCCCACCGGGACCGATTAATGAACACTGAAGCTTTCTTT	CASSSAHRDRLMNTEAFF	few	NA	TRBV5-5	TRBJ1-1
TGTGCCAGCAGCCTCGCGAGCCTCAGGGGACAGGGTGTTTTGAACTTC	CASSLASLRGQGVLNF	many	TRBD1	TRBV7-9	TRBJ2-7
TGTGCCAGCAGCCAAGATCCCCACTCTGGGGCCAACGTCCTGACTTTC	CASSQDPHSGANVLTF	few	NA	TRBV4-2	TRBJ2-6
TGTGCCAGCAGTACAAACAGTCTCTACAATGAGCAGTTCTTC	CASSTNSLYNEQFF	NA	NA	TRBV27	TRBJ2-1
TGCGCCAGCAGCCAATGGACTAATGAAAAACTGTTTTTT	CASSQWTNEKLFF	many	NA	TRBV4-1	TRBJ1-4
TGCAGCGTTGGGGGCGATCAAGAGACCCAGTACTTC	CSVGGDQETQYF	few	NA	TRBV29-1	TRBJ2-5
TGTGCCAGCAGCCTGAACTCCGGGTTAGCCAAAAACATTCAGTACTTC	CASSLNSGLAKNIQYF	NA	NA	TRBV11-2	TRBJ2-4
TGTGCCAGCAGTCGGGAGCACGGCCTATATAATTCACCCCTCCACTTT	CASSREHGLYNSPLHF	many	NA	TRBV12-3/TRBV12-4	TRBJ1-6
TGTGCCAGTAGAGGGGGAGCGCCCACAGGCCGCGATCAGCCCCAGCATTTT	CASRGGAPTGRDQPQHF	few	NA	TRBV19	TRBJ1-5
TGTGCCAGCAGCTTTCCAACTAGCGGGGCTTTAAACACCGGGGAGCTGTTTTTT	CASSFPTSGALNTGELFF	many	TRBD2	TRBV4-2	TRBJ2-2
TGTGCCAGCGGAACCAGGGACTTTTCGGAAAAACTGTTTTTT	CASGTRDFSEKLFF	NA	NA	TRBV28	TRBJ1-4
TGCAGCGTTGTCGATATACAGGGGATTTGGTTC	CSVVDIQGIWF	few	TRBD1	TRBV29-1	TRBJ2-7
TGTGCCAGTTACCGGGACTCCGAACACACAGATACGCAGTATTTT	CASYRDSEHTDTQYF	few	NA	TRBV6-5	TRBJ2-3
TGCAGCGTTCAGGACCAGGGGAGGGGCACTGAAGCTTTCTTT	CSVQDQGRGTEAFF	few	NA	TRBV29-1	TRBJ1-1
TGTGCCAGCAGTTTAGAGGGTCGGATGCAGTACTTC	CASSLEGRMQYF	NA	NA	TRBV28	TRBJ2-7
TGCGCCAGCAGCCAAGAGGGGACAGGCTCTGAAAAACTGTTTTTT	CASSQEGTGSEKLFF	many	TRBD1	TRBV4-3	TRBJ1-4
TGCAGCGTTGAAACGGGGAGGGCAGACCTATACAATGAGCAGTTCTTC	CSVETGRADLYNEQFF	few	TRBD2	TRBV29-1	TRBJ2-1
TGCGCCAGCAGCCAAGATCTGGGTCGAAGGGAAGCTTTCTTT	CASSQDLGRREAFF	NA	NA	TRBV4-1	TRBJ1-1
TGTGCCAGCAGTTACTCTGGCAGGATTAACTATGGCTACACCTTC	CASSYSGRINYGYTF	many	NA	TRBV6-6	TRBJ1-2
TGTGCCAGCAGTGAGATAGGGGGGGATATGAACAATCAGCCCCAGCATTTT	CASSEIGGDMNNQPQHF	many	NA	TRBV28	TRBJ1-5
TGTGCCAGCAGATCCCGACAGGGGAACCAAGAGACCCAGTACTTC	CASRSRQGNQETQYF	many	TRBD1	TRBV28	TRBJ2-5
TGTGCCAGCAGCCCACGGGGTAGCGGGGGCCAAAACATTCAGTACTTC	CASSPRGSGGQNIQYF	few	TRBD2	TRBV7-2	TRBJ2-4
TGTGCCAGCAGCCCCAGTGGGACCTATAATTCACCCCTCCACTTT	CASSPSGTYNSPLHF	NA	NA	TRBV5-4	TRBJ1-6
TGCAGCGCGCTAGACACTGAAGCTTTCTTT	CSALDTEAFF	NA	NA	TRBV29-1	TRBJ1-1
TGCGCCAGCTCCTCTTTCGGCTACACCTTC	CASSSFGYTF	many	NA	TRBV10-1	TRBJ1-2
TGTGCCAGCAGCACAGGGGGATCGGACTACGAGCAGTACTTC	CASSTGGSDYEQYF	many	TRBD1	TRBV5-4	TRBJ2-7
TGTGCCAGCAGTTTATCTCCCCCTCAGGGGGCGGGGTCTGGAGGTACGCAGTATTTT	CASSLSPPQGAGSGGTQYF	NA	TRBD1	TRBV27	TRBJ2-3
TGTGCCAGCAGCCCGACGGGGACCTACAATGAGCAGTTCTTC	CASSPTGTYNEQFF	many	NA	TRBV14	TRBJ2-1
TGCAGTGCTAGACGACAACGTGGGTCCACTGAAGCTTTCTTT	CSARRQRGSTEAFF	many	NA	TRBV20-1	TRBJ1-1
TGTGCCAGCAGCCCCGGGGGGGCCGGGGCGGGATCTGGAAACACCATATATTTT	CASSPGGAGAGSGNTIYF	few	NA	TRBV6-5	TRBJ1-3
TGTGCCACCAGCAGAGATCCTTTCCCGGGCACTGAAGCTTTCTTT	CATSRDPFPGTEAFF	NA	NA	TRBV15	TRBJ1-1
TGCGCCAGCACCCCGAGGGCTCTTCCCGTGGGGCAGTATTTT	CASTPRALPVGQYF	NA	NA	TRBV10-2	TRBJ2-3